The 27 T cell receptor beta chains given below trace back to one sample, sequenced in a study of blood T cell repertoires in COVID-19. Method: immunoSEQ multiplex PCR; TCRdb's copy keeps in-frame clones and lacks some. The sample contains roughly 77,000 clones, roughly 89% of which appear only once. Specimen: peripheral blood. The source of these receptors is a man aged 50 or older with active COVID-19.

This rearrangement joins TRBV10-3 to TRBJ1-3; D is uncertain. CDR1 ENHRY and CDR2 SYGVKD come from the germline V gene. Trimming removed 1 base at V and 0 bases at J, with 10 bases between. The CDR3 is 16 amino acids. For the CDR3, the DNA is TGTGCCATCAGTGAGTTTTCAGGCAGCTCTGGAAACACCATATATTTT. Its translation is CAISEFSGSSGNTIYF.

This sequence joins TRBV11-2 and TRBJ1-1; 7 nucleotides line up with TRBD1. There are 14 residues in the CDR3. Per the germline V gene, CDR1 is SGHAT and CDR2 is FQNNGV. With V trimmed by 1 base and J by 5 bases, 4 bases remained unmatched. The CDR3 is CASSLAPGGTEAFF. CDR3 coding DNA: TGTGCCAGCAGCTTAGCCCCAGGGGGTACTGAAGCTTTCTTT.

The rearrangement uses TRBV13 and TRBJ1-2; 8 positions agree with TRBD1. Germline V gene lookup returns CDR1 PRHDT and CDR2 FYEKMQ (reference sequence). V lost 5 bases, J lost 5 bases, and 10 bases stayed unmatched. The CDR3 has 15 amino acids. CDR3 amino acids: CASSLGQDARYGYTF. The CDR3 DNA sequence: TGTGCCAGCAGCCTGGGACAGGACGCGAGATATGGCTACACCTTC.

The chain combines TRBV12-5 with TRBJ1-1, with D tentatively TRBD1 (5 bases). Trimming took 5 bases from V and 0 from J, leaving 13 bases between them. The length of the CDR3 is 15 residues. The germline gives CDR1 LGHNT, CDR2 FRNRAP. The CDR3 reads CASGRRGDLNTEAFF. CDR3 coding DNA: TGTGCTAGTGGTAGACGGGGGGACCTGAACACTGAAGCTTTCTTT.

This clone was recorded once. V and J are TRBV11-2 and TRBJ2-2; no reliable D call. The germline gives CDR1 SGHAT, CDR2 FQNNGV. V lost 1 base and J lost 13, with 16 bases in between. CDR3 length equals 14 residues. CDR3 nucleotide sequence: TGTGCCAGCAGCTTAGTTAGGCGGTCTCTCACGCTGTTTTTT. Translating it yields CASSLVRRSLTLFF.

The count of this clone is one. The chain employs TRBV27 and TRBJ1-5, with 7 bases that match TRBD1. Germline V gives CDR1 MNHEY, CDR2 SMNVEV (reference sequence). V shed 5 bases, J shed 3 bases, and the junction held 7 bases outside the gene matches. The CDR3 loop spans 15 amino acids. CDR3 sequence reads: CASSPTGALNQPQHF. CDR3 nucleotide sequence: TGTGCCAGCAGTCCCACAGGGGCCCTCAATCAGCCCCAGCATTTT.

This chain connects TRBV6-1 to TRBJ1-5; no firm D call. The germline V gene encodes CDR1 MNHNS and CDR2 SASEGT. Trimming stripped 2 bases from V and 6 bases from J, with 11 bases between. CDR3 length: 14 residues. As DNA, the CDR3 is TGTGCCAGCAGTGAAAACCCAGGTACTCAGCCCCAGCATTTT. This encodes CASSENPGTQPQHF.

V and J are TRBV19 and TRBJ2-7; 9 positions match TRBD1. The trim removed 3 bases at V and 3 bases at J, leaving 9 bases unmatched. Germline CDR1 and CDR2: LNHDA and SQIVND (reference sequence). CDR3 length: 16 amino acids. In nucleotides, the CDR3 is TGTGCCAGTAGTATTTCCGGGACAGGGTTTTTCTACGAGCAGTACTTC. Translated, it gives CASSISGTGFFYEQYF. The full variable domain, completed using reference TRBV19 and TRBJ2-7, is DGGITQSPKYLFRKEGQNVTLSCEQNLNHDAMYWYRQDPGQGLRLIYYSQIVNDFQKGDIAEGYSVSREKKESFPLTVTSAQKNPTAFYLCASSISGTGFFYEQYFGPGTRLTVT.

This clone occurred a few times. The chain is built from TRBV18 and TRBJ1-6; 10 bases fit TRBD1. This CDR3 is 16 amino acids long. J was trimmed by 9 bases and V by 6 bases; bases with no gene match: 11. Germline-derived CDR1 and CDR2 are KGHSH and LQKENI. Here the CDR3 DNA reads TGTGCCAGCTCCCCTTCGACAGGGGGCTCGGGTTCACCCCTCCACTTT. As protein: CASSPSTGGSGSPLHF.

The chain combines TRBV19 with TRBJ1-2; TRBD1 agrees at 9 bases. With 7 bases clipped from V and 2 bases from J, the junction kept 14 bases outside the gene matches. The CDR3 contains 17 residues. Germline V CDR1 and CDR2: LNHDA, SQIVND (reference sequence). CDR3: CASTLFGTGLTNYGYTF. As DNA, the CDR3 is TGTGCCAGTACCCTATTCGGGACAGGGCTGACAAACTATGGCTACACCTTC.

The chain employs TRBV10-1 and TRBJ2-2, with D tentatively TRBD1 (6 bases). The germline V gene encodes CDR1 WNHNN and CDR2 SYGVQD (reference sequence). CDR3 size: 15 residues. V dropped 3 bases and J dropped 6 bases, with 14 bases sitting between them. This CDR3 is CASSEGGSKAGELFF. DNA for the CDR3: TGCGCCAGCAGTGAAGGGGGAAGTAAAGCCGGGGAGCTGTTTTTT.

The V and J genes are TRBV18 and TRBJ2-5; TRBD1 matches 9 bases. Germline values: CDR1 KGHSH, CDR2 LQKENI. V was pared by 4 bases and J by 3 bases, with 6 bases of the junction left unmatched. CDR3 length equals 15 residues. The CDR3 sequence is CASSRGQGVKETQYF. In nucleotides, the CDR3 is TGTGCCAGCTCACGGGGACAGGGTGTAAAAGAGACCCAGTACTTC.

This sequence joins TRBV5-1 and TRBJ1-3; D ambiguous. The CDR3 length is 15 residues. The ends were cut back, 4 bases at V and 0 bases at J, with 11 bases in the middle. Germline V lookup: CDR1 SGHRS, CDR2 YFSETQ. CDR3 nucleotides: TGCGCCAGCAGCCCCGGACGGGGCTCTGGAAACACCATATATTTT. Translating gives CASSPGRGSGNTIYF.

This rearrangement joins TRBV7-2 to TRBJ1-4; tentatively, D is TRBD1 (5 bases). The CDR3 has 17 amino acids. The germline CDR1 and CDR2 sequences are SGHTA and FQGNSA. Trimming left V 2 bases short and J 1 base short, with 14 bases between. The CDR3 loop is CASSLKIFTGTNEKLFF. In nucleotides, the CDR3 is TGTGCCAGCAGCTTAAAAATTTTTACAGGAACTAATGAAAAACTGTTTTTT.

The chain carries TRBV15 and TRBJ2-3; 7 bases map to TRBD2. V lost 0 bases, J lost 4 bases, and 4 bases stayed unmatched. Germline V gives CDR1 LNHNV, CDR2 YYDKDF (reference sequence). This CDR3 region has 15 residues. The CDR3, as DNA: TGTGCCACCAGCAGAGATCGCAGCGGGGCAGATACGCAGTATTTT. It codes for CATSRDRSGADTQYF.

The CDR3 is CASSQDRRETSNYGYTF. DNA for the CDR3: TGTGCCAGCAGCCAAGATCGGAGGGAGACTTCTAACTATGGCTACACCTTC. This chain uses TRBV14 with TRBJ1-2; D remains unclear. The CDR3 has 17 amino acids. Looked up from germline, CDR1 is SGHDN and CDR2 is FVKESK. V was pared by 0 bases and J by 0 bases, with 14 bases between.

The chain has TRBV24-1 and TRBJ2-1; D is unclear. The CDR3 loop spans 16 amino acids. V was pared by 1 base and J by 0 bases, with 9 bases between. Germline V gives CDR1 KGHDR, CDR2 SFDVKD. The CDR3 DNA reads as TGTGCCACCAGTGATTTAGCCGCCGACTCCTACAATGAGCAGTTCTTC. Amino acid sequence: CATSDLAADSYNEQFF.

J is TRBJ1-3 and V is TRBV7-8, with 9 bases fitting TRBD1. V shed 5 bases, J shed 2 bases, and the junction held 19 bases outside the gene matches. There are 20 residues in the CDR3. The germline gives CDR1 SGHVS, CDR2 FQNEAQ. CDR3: CASSPSRFAGQGSPGNTIYF. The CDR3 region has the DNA TGTGCCAGCAGCCCAAGTCGGTTTGCGGGACAGGGTTCCCCTGGAAACACCATATATTTT.

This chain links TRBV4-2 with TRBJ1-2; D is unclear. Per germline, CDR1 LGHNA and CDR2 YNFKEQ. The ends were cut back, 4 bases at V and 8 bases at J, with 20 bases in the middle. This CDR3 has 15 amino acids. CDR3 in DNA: TGTGCCAGCAGCCCAAAGGCGGGCCCCGGGGAGGGCTACACCTTC. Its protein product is CASSPKAGPGEGYTF.

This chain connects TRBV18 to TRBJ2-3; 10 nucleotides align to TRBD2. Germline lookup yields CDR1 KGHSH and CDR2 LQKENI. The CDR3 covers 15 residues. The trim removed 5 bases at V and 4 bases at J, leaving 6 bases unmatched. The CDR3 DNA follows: TGTGCCAGCTCATCCAGCGGGGGGGCCCCAGATACGCAGTATTTT. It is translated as CASSSSGGAPDTQYF.

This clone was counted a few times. The CDR3 spells CASSQDGTGLDEQYF. The CDR3 DNA reads as TGTGCCAGCAGCCAAGATGGGACAGGGTTGGACGAGCAGTACTTC. V gene TRBV4-2 combines with J gene TRBJ2-7; 9 nucleotides align to TRBD1. The V gene end was trimmed by 0 bases and the J gene end by 5 bases; junction bases not matched to a gene: 5. CDR1 LGHNA and CDR2 YNFKEQ come from the germline V gene. The CDR3 runs 15 residues.

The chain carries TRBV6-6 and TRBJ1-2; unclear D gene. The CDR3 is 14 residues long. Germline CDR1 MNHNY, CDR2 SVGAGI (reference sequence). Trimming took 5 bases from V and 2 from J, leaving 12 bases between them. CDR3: CASSPVERNYGYTF. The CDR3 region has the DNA TGTGCCAGCAGTCCAGTGGAGCGAAACTATGGCTACACCTTC.

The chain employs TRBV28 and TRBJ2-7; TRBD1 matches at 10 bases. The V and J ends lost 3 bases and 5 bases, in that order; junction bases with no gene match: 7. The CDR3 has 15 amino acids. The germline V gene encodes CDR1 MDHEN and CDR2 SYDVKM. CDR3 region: CASSLGGQGRHEQYF. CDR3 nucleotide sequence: TGTGCCAGCAGTTTGGGGGGACAGGGGCGGCACGAGCAGTACTTC.

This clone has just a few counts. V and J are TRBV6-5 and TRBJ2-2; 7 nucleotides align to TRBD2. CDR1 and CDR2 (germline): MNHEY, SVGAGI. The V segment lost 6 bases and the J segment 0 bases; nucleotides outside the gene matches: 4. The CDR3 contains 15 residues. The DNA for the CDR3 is TGTGCCAGCAGCGTAGGACTAGCGAACACCGGGGAGCTGTTTTTT. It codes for CASSVGLANTGELFF.

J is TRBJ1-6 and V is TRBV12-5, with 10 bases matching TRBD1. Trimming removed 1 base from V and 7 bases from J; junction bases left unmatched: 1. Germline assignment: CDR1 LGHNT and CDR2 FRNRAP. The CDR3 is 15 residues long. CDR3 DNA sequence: TGTGCTAGTGGTTTGGGACAGGGGGCAAATTCACCCCTCCACTTT. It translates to CASGLGQGANSPLHF.

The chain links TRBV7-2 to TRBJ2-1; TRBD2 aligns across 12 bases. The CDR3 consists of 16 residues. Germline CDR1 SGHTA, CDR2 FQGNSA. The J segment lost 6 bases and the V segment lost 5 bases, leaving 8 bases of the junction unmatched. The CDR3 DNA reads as TGTGCCAGCAGCCCGACACTAGCGGGAGGTGGCAATGAGCAGTTCTTC. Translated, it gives CASSPTLAGGGNEQFF.

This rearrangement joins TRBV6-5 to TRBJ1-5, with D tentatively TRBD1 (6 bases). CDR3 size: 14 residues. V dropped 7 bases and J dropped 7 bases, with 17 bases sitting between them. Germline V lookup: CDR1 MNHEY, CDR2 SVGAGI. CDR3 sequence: CASTRGDIQQPQHF. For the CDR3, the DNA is TGTGCCAGCACTAGAGGGGACATACAGCAGCCCCAGCATTTT.